Sequencing of this T cell receptor beta chain was carried out in a study of identical twins. Findings and caveats of the study: There were fewer insertions in abundant cord blood beta clonotypes, but memory repertoires showed no such pattern.

On this clonotype: Its antigen is not identified.

TCRdb re-called the 5' RACE reads with MiXCR, one entry per CDR3 protein. The sample yields 350,000 or so distinct CDR3 sequences, approximately 13% seen once. V was shortened by 1 base and J by 4 bases, with 11 bases between the two germline ends. In germline, CDR1 is SSHAT, CDR2 FNYEAQ (reference sequence). The CDR3 loop spans 14 amino acids. These data were also reused for a study on yellow fever vaccine responses in identical twins.

The chain couples TRBV7-7 to TRBJ2-7; perhaps TRBD1 as D (6 bases). The receptor was derived from a woman between 18 and 29 years old in good health. The sequenced sample consisted of CD8+ T cells sorted from blood. The CDR3 bases are TGTGCCAGCAGCTTAGGTCCAGGGGTATACGAGCAGTACTTC. Amino acid sequence: CASSLGPGVYEQYF.